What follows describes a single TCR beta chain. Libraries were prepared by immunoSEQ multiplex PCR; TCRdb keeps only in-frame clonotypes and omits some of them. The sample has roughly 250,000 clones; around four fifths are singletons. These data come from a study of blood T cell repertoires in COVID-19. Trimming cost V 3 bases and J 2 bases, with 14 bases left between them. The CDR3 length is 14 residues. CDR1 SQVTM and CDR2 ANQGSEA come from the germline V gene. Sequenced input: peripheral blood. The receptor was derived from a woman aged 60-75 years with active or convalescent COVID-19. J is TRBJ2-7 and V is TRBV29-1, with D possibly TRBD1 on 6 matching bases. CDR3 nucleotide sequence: TGCAGCGTTGAGGACGTACAGGGCACCTACGAGCAGTACTTC. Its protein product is CSVEDVQGTYEQYF.